Here is one T cell receptor (beta chain) with its context. Its antigen is not identified. This record comes from a study of T cells after posttransplantation cyclophosphamide. The method was immunoSEQ multiplex PCR; TCRdb's version includes in-frame clones alone and lacks a portion of them. The sample holds 66,000 or so clones, 80% to 95% seen once. This CDR3 spans 14 amino acids. The germline CDR1 and CDR2 sequences are MGHRA and YSYEKL. Trimming took 1 base from V and 8 from J, leaving 14 bases between them. Study observations and caveats: Tissue-infiltrating T cells from skin or gut overlapped little with blood T cells. Later blood repertoires were often dominated by clones from the donor CD8+ memory compartment. TRB clonality was highly associated with recipient CMV seropositivity and reactivation.

The chain recombines TRBV4-1 with TRBJ1-1; tentative D call: TRBD1 (5 bases). Specimen: PBMCs. This receptor was taken from a woman in her twenties or thirties in good health and a related stem cell transplant donor. CDR3 sequence (DNA): TGCGCCAGCAGCCAAGGTAAACAGGTGATGGAAGCTTTCTTT. Protein sequence: CASSQGKQVMEAFF.